This paragraph covers one T cell receptor beta chain sequence. Its antigen is unidentified. The protocol was immunoSEQ multiplex PCR, while the TCRdb copy is restricted to in-frame clones and leaves out a portion. The sample records about 140,000 clones, 75% to 95% being singletons. The sample originates from a study of T cell responses to AZD1222 COVID-19 vaccine. CDR3 length: 14 residues. The germline V gene encodes CDR1 ENHRY and CDR2 SYGVKD. Trimming cost V 4 bases and J 7 bases, with 11 bases left between them. The study's findings and limits: There were vaccine-associated CD4 TCRs across spike, dominant at 160-218 and 743-854. Among AZD1222 vaccinees, only 5 to 7 were seropositive at baseline.

The sequencing used peripheral blood, collected on day 0 of AZD1222 vaccination. The V and J genes are TRBV10-3 and TRBJ1-6, with D tentatively TRBD1 (5 bases). This TCR was recovered from an adult in good health. CDR3 nucleotide sequence: TGTGCCATCAGTGCAGGGACGGACAATTCACCCCTCCACTTT. Its protein is CAISAGTDNSPLHF.